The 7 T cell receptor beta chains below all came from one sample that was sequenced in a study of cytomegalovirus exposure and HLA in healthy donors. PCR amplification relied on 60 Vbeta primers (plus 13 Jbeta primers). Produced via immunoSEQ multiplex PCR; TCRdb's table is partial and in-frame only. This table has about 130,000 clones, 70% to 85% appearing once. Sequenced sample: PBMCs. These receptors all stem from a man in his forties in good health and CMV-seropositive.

In nucleotides, the CDR3 is TGTGCCAGCAGTTGGGGAGAGAAGGGAGAGACCCAGTACTTC. Protein product: CASSWGEKGETQYF. The chain carries TRBV28 and TRBJ2-5; D possibly corresponds to TRBD2 (5 bases). This CDR3 contains 14 residues. V was clipped by 4 bases and J by 4 bases, with 13 bases between them. Germline V gene sequence: CDR1 MDHEN, CDR2 SYDVKM.

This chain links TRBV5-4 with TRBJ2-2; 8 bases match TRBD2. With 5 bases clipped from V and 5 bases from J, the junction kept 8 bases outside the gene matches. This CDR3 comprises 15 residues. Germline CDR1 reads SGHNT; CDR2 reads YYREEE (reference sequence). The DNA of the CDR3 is TGTGCCAGCAGTCCGTCCGGGGGGGGAACCGGGGAGCTGTTTTTT. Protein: CASSPSGGGTGELFF. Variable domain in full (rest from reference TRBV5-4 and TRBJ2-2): ETGVTQSPTHLIKTRGQQVTLRCSSQSGHNTVSWYQQALGQGPQFIFQYYREEENGRGNFPPRFSGLQFPNYSSELNVNALELDDSALYLCASSPSGGGTGELFFGEGSRLTVL.

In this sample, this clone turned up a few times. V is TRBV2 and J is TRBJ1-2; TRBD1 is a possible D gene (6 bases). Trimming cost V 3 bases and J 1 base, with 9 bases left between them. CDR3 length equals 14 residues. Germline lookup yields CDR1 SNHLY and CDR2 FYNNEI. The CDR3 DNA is TGTGCCAGCAGTGAGTGGGGGCATAACTATGGCTACACCTTC. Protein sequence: CASSEWGHNYGYTF.

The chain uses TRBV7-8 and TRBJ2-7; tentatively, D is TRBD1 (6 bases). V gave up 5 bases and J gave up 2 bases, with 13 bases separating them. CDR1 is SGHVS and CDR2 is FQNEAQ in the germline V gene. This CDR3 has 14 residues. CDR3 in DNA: TGTGCCAGCAGCACCGGGACACCAACCTACGAGCAGTACTTC. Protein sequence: CASSTGTPTYEQYF.

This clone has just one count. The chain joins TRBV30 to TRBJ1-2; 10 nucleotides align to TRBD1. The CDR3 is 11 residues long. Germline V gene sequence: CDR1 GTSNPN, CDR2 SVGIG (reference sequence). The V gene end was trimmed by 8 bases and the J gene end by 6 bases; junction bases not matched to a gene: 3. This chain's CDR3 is CARDRGNGYTF. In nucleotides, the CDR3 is TGTGCCCGGGACAGGGGCAATGGCTACACCTTC.

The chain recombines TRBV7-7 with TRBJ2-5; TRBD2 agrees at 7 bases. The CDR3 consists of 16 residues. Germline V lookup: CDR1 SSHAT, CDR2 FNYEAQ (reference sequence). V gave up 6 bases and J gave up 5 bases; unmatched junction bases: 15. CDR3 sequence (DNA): TGTGCCAGCAGTCTGGGGGGGAGCCGCTCGGGGGAGACCCAGTACTTC. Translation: CASSLGGSRSGETQYF. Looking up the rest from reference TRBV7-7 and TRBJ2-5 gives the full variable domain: GAGVSQSPRYKVTKRGQDVTLRCDPISSHATLYWYQQALGQGPEFLTYFNYEAQPDKSGLPSDRFSAERPEGSISTLTIQRTEQRDSAMYRCASSLGGSRSGETQYFGPGTRLLVL.

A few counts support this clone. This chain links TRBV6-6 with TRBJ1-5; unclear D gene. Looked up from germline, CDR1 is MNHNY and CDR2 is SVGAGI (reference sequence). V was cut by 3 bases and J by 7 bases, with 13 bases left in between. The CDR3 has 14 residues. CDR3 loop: CASSYAGPRQPQHF. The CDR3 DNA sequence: TGTGCCAGCAGTTATGCTGGGCCGCGACAGCCCCAGCATTTT.